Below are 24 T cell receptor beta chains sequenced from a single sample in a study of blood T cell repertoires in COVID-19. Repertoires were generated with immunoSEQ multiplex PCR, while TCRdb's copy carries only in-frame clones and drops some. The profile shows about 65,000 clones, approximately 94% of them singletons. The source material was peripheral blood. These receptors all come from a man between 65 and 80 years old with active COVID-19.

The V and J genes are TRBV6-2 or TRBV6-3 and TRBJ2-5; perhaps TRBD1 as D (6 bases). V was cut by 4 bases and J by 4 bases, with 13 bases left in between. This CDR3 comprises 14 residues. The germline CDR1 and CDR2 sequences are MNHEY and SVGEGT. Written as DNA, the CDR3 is TGTGCCAGCAGTTTGGACAGCGCCAGAGAGACCCAGTACTTC. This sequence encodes CASSLDSARETQYF.

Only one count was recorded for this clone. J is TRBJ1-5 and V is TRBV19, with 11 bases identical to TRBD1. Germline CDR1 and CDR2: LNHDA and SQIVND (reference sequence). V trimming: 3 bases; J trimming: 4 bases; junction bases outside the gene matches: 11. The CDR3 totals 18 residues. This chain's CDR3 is CASSISGTGGVKNQPQHF. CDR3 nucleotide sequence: TGTGCCAGTAGTATCTCCGGGACAGGGGGTGTAAAGAATCAGCCCCAGCATTTT.

The CDR3 DNA is TGTGCCAGCAGTACTAGCGGGGGACCCTACGAGCAGTACTTC. Translation: CASSTSGGPYEQYF. The chain uses TRBV9 and TRBJ2-7, with 11 bases fitting TRBD2. The CDR3 sequence is 14 residues long. Germline V gene data show CDR1 as SGDLS and CDR2 as YYNGEE. With 5 bases clipped from V and 2 bases from J, the junction kept 3 bases outside the gene matches.

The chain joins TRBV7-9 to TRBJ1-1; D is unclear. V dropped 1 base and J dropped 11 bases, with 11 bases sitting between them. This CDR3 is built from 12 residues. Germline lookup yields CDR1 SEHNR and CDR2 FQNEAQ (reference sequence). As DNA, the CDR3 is TGTGCCAGCAGCTTAGGTACGGGGTTGGCTTTCTTT. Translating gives CASSLGTGLAFF. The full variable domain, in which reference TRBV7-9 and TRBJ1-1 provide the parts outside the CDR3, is DTGVSQNPRHKITKRGQNVTFRCDPISEHNRLYWYRQTLGQGPEFLTYFQNEAQLEKSRLLSDRFSAERPKGSFSTLEIQRTEQGDSAMYLCASSLGTGLAFFGQGTRLTVV.

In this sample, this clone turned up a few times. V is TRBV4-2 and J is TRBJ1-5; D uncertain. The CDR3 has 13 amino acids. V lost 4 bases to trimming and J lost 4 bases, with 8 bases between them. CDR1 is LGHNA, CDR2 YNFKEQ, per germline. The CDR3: CASSREVNQPQHF. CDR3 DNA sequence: TGTGCCAGCAGCCGTGAGGTTAATCAGCCCCAGCATTTT.

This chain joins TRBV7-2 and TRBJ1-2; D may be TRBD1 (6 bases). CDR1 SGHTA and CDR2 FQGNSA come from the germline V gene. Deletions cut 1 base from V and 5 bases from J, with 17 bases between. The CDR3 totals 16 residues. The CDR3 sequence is CASSLGGGRLKYGYTF. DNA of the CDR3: TGTGCCAGCAGCTTAGGTGGGGGCCGTCTGAAATATGGCTACACCTTC.

The CDR3 DNA sequence: TGTGCCAGTAAAACTGGGGAGGGCGGTCAAGAGACCCAGTACTTC. Translation gives CASKTGEGGQETQYF. The chain couples TRBV19 to TRBJ2-5, with 7 bases identical to TRBD2. With V trimmed by 7 bases and J by 2 bases, 10 bases remained unmatched. CDR1 is LNHDA and CDR2 is SQIVND in the germline V gene (reference sequence). The CDR3 contains 15 residues.

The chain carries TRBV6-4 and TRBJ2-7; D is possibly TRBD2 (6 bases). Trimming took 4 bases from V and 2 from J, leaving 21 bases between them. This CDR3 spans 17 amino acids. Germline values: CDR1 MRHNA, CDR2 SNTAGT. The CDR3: CASSGSLPGDCAYEQYV. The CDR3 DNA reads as TGTGCCAGCAGTGGAAGCCTTCCGGGGGATTGTGCCTACGAGCAGTACGTC.

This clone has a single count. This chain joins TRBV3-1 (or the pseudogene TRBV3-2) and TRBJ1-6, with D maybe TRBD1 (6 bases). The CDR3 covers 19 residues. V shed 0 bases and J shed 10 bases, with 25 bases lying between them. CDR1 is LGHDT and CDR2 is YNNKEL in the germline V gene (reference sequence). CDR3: CASSQEFWGQGSTGSPLHF. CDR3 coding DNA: TGTGCCAGCAGCCAAGAGTTCTGGGGTCAGGGGTCCACGGGGTCACCCCTCCACTTT.

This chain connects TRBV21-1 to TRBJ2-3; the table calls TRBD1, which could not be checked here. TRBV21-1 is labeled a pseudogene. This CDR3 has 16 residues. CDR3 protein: CAKISGTGLRTDTQYF. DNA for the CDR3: TGTGCCAAGATATCGGGGACAGGACTACGCACAGATACGCAGTATTTT.

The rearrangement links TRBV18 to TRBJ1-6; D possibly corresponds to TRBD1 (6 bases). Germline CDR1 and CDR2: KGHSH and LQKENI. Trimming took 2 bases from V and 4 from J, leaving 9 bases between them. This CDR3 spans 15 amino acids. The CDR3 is CASSPAQGYNSPLHF. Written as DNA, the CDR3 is TGTGCCAGCTCACCAGCCCAGGGGTATAATTCACCCCTCCACTTT.

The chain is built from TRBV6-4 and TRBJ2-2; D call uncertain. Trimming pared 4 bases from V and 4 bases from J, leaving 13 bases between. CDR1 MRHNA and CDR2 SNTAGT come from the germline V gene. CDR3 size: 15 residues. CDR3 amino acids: CASSALEAFTGELFF. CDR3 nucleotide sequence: TGTGCCAGCAGTGCCCTTGAGGCATTCACCGGGGAGCTGTTTTTT.

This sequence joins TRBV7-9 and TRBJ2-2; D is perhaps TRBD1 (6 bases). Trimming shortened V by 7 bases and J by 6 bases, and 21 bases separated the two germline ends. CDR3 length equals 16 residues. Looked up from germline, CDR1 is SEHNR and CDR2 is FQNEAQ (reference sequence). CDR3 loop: CASTSTLQGFPGELFF. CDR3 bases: TGTGCCAGCACCTCAACCTTACAGGGTTTCCCCGGGGAGCTGTTTTTT.

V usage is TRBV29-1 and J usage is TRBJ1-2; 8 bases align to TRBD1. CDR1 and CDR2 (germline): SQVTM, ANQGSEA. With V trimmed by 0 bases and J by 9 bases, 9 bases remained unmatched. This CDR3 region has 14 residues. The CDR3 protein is CSVEDGGQEDSYTF. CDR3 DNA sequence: TGCAGCGTTGAAGATGGGGGACAGGAGGACAGCTACACCTTC. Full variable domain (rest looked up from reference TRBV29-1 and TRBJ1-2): SAVISQKPSRDICQRGTSLTIQCQVDSQVTMMFWYRQQPGQSLTLIATANQGSEATYESGFVIDKFPISRPNLTFSTLTVSNMSPEDSSIYLCSVEDGGQEDSYTFGSGTRLTVV.

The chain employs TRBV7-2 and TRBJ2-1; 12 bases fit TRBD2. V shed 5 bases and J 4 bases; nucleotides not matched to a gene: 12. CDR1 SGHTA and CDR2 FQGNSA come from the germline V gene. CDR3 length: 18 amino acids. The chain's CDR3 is CASSLKPSGGAYYNEQFF. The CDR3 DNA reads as TGTGCCAGCAGCCTTAAACCTAGCGGGGGGGCTTATTACAATGAGCAGTTCTTC. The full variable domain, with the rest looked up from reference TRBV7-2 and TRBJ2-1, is GAGVSQSPSNKVTEKGKDVELRCDPISGHTALYWYRQSLGQGLEFLIYFQGNSAPDKSGLPSDRFSAERTGGSVSTLTIQRTQQEDSAVYLCASSLKPSGGAYYNEQFFGPGTRLTVL.

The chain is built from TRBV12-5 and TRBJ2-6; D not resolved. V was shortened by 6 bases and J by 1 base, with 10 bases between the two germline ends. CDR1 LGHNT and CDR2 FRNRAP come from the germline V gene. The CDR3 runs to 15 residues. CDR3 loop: CASGLTASGANVLTF. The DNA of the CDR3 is TGTGCTAGTGGCTTAACAGCATCTGGGGCCAACGTCCTGACTTTC.

The CDR3 DNA reads as TGTGCCACCAGCAGAGACCGGGACAGGAGATACAATGAGCAGTTCTTC. Its translation is CATSRDRDRRYNEQFF. This chain links TRBV15 with TRBJ2-1; 8 bases are shared with TRBD1. J lost 4 bases, V lost 0 bases, and 5 bases had no gene match. The CDR3 extends over 16 amino acids. Germline V gene lookup returns CDR1 LNHNV and CDR2 YYDKDF (reference sequence).

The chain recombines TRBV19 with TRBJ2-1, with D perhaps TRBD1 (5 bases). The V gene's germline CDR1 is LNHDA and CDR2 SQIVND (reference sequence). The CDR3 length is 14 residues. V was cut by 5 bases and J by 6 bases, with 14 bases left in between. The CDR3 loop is CASSQGVALNEQFF. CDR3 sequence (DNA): TGTGCCAGTAGTCAAGGGGTAGCCCTCAATGAGCAGTTCTTC. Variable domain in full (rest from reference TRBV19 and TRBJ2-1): DGGITQSPKYLFRKEGQNVTLSCEQNLNHDAMYWYRQDPGQGLRLIYYSQIVNDFQKGDIAEGYSVSREKKESFPLTVTSAQKNPTAFYLCASSQGVALNEQFFGPGTRLTVL.

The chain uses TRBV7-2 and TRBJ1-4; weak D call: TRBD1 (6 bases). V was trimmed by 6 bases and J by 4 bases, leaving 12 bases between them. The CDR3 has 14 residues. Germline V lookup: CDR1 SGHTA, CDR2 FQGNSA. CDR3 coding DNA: TGTGCCAGCAGGCCCGGGACACGTAATGAAAAACTGTTTTTT. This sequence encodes CASRPGTRNEKLFF.

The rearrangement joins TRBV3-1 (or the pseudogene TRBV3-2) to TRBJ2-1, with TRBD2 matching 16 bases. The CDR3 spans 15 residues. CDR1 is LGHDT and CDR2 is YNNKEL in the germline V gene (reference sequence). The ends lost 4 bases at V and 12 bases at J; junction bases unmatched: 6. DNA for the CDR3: TGTGCCAGCAGCCCCAGAGGGACTAGCGGGAGGGGGCAGTTCTTC. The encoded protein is CASSPRGTSGRGQFF.

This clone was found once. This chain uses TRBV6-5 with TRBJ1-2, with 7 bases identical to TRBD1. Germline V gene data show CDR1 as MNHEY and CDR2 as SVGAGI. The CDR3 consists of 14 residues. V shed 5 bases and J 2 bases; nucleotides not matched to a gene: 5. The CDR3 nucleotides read TGTGCCAGCAGTCCGGGACAGAGGAACTATGGCTACACCTTC. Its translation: CASSPGQRNYGYTF.

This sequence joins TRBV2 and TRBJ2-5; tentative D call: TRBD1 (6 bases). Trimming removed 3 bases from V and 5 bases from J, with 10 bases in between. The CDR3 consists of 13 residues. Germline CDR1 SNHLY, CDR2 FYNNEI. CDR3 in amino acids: CASSDWTAETQYF. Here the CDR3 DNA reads TGTGCCAGCAGTGATTGGACAGCGGAGACCCAGTACTTC. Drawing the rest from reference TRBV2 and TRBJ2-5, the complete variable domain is EPEVTQTPSHQVTQMGQEVILRCVPISNHLYFYWYRQILGQKVEFLVSFYNNEISEKSEIFDDQFSVERPDGSNFTLKIRSTKLEDSAMYFCASSDWTAETQYFGPGTRLLVL.

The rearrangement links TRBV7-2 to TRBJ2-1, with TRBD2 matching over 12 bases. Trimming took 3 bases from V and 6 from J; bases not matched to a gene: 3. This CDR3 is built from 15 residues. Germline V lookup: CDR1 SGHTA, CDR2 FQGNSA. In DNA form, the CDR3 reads TGTGCCAGCAGCTTGCAACTAGCGGGGGGCAATGAGCAGTTCTTC. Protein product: CASSLQLAGGNEQFF.

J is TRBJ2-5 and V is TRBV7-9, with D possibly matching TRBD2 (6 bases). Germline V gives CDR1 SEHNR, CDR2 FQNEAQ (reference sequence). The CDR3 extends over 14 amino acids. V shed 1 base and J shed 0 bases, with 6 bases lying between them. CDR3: CASSLGTNQETQYF. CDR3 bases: TGTGCCAGCAGCTTAGGGACTAACCAAGAGACCCAGTACTTC.